This T cell receptor (beta chain) was recorded in a study of T cells in Graves' hyperthyroidism and ophthalmopathy. Whole-study results and caveats: Ophthalmopathy was predicted by the model a median of roughly 6.6 months ahead of onset.

It was RNA transcripts that yielded the amplified TCR beta CDR3 regions. First-round RT-PCR with HTBI primers amplified the TCR CDR3 region. TCRdb called the multiplex PCR reads again in MiXCR, with one record for every CDR3 protein. The sample has hundreds of thousands of distinct CDR3 sequences, roughly 15% seen once. Each person with ophthalmopathy scored at least 3 on the Clinical Activity Score, reached NOSPECS grade 4 or higher, and had been ill under 3 months. A remark on this clonotype: What it recognizes is unknown.

CDR3 size: 16 residues. Looked up from germline, CDR1 is KGHSH and CDR2 is LQKENI. V shed 4 bases, J shed 0 bases, and the junction held 4 bases outside the gene matches. Sequencing used blood. V is TRBV18 and J is TRBJ2-7, with 12 bases lining up with TRBD2. This clonotype originated in a man younger than 35 with Graves' ophthalmopathy. CDR3 coding DNA: TGTGCCAGCTCACATACTAGCGGGGGGAGCTCCTACGAGCAGTACTTC. It is translated as CASSHTSGGSSYEQYF.